A selection of T cell receptor beta chains follows, all from one sample in a study of blood T cell repertoires in COVID-19. The protocol was immunoSEQ multiplex PCR, while the TCRdb copy is restricted to in-frame clones and leaves out a portion. The table includes approximately 260,000 clones, approximately 88% detected once. Sequenced material: PBMCs or T cells enriched from blood (not recorded which). The origin of the receptors is a woman in her forties with acute COVID-19. CDR3s include the opening cysteine and the closing phenylalanine or tryptophan. The D gene is left open where the match is weak. Only part of the rows carry a size: once, few, many, or a class if the clone is expanded.

J gene,clone size,D gene,CDR3 length,V gene,CDR3 DNA,CDR3 protein
TRBJ2-7,NA,NA,14,TRBV5-1,TGCGCCAGCAGCTCCCAGACAGGTGTGTCGGAGCAGTACTTC,CASSSQTGVSEQYF
TRBJ2-3,NA,TRBD2,18,TRBV7-9,TGTGCCAGCAGCTTATTAAAAACTAGCGGGAGTCTGCTTTCGTGGCAGTATTTT,CASSLLKTSGSLLSWQYF
TRBJ1-5,NA,TRBD1,14,TRBV2,TGTGCCAGCTGTGAGGGGGCGGGAGATCAGCCCCAGCATTTT,CASCEGAGDQPQHF
TRBJ2-2,once,TRBD2,16,TRBV7-9,TGTGCCAGCAGCTTACGGCTTACTAGCGCTGCCGGGGAGCTGTTTTTT,CASSLRLTSAAGELFF
TRBJ1-2,NA,NA,13,TRBV7-9,TGTGCCAGCAGCTTAGGGTGGTCAGGTGGCTACACCTTC,CASSLGWSGGYTF
TRBJ2-5,NA,NA,15,TRBV11-2,TGTGCCAGCAGCTTAGGGGTCAGGGTGGTAGAGACCCAGTACTTC,CASSLGVRVVETQYF
TRBJ2-3,NA,TRBD1,16,TRBV7-8,TGTGCCAGCAGCCCGACAGGGGGCAGTCGCACAGATACGCAGTATTTT,CASSPTGGSRTDTQYF
TRBJ2-1,NA,TRBD2,20,TRBV10-3,TGTGCCATCAGCCGGCCGAGGTCGCTAGCGGGAGGCCGAATCGACAATGAGCAGTTCTTC,CAISRPRSLAGGRIDNEQFF
TRBJ2-1,NA,TRBD2,15,TRBV28,TGTGCCAGCAGTCCGGGAGGCGGGCCCGACAATGAGCAGTTCTTC,CASSPGGGPDNEQFF
TRBJ2-1,NA,NA,13,TRBV30,TGTGCCGGGGTGGGACTCTCCTACAATGAGCAGTTCTTC,CAGVGLSYNEQFF
TRBJ1-4,NA,NA,16,TRBV9,TGTGCCAGCAGCCCGTATGCGGGAGCAACTAATGAAAAACTGTTTTTT,CASSPYAGATNEKLFF
TRBJ1-5,NA,TRBD1,15,TRBV18,TGTGCCAGCTCACCCGCAGGGGGGAGAGATCAGCCCCAGCATTTT,CASSPAGGRDQPQHF
TRBJ2-2,NA,TRBD2,17,TRBV6-2/TRBV6-3,TGTGCCAGCAGTTTGGAGACTAGCGGGAGTGGTATCGGGGAGCTGTTTTTT,CASSLETSGSGIGELFF
TRBJ1-1,NA,TRBD1,17,TRBV4-1,TGCGCCAGCAGCCAAGAGGGACAGGGGGCATATTACACTGAAGCTTTCTTT,CASSQEGQGAYYTEAFF
TRBJ2-7,NA,NA,16,TRBV9,TGTGCCAGCAGCGTAACCTTCGGGGGGCCCTCCTACGAGCAGTACTTC,CASSVTFGGPSYEQYF
TRBJ2-5,NA,TRBD2,15,TRBV7-8,TGTGCCAGCAGCTTTAGGGGGACTAGGCAAGAGACCCAGTACTTC,CASSFRGTRQETQYF
TRBJ2-2,NA,NA,15,TRBV4-1,TGCGCCAGCAGCCAAGGGGCGGGGTACACCGGGGAGCTGTTTTTT,CASSQGAGYTGELFF
TRBJ1-1,NA,NA,17,TRBV5-6,TGTGCCAGCAGCCTGACAAAACGAGGTCGGGGGAACACTGAAGCTTTCTTT,CASSLTKRGRGNTEAFF
TRBJ2-1,NA,TRBD1,17,TRBV7-9,TGTGCCAGCAGCTTAGGAGGGAACAGGGGGGCCTACAATGAGCAGTTCTTC,CASSLGGNRGAYNEQFF
TRBJ2-2,few,TRBD1,18,TRBV19,TGTGCCAGTAGTATAGATCTCGGGACAGGGGCTTTCACCGGGGAGCTGTTTTTT,CASSIDLGTGAFTGELFF
TRBJ2-7,NA,NA,14,TRBV5-1,TGCGCCAGCAGCTCGACCGGAGGGGCTTACGAGCAGTACTTC,CASSSTGGAYEQYF
TRBJ1-2,NA,NA,16,TRBV3-1/TRBV3-2,TGTGCCAGCAGCCAGCTTCGAGGGATAGGAAACTATGGCTACACCTTC,CASSQLRGIGNYGYTF
TRBJ2-5,NA,TRBD1,17,TRBV5-1,TGCGCCAGCAGCTCAACAAGTCCCGGGACAGGGGGCGAGACCCAGTACTTC,CASSSTSPGTGGETQYF
TRBJ1-3,NA,TRBD1,19,TRBV4-1,TGCGCCAGCAGACAAACCGTCCGGGACAGAGTTATCTCTGGAAACACCATATATTTT,CASRQTVRDRVISGNTIYF
TRBJ1-5,NA,NA,15,TRBV19,TGTGCCACTAAAGTCACAGCCCAGAGAGCTCAGCCCCAGCATTTT,CATKVTAQRAQPQHF
TRBJ1-2,NA,NA,15,TRBV7-9,TGTGCCAGCAGCTTAGACGCGTCAGGGAGGGGTGGCTACACCTTC,CASSLDASGRGGYTF
TRBJ1-6,NA,NA,15,TRBV30,TGTGCCTGGAGTGTACCCGGGCGGGATAATTCACCCCTCCACTTT,CAWSVPGRDNSPLHF
TRBJ1-2,NA,NA,17,TRBV7-8,TGTGCCAGCAGCTTAGCGAGGAGACAGGCAAAGGACTATGGCTACACCTTC,CASSLARRQAKDYGYTF
TRBJ1-2,NA,TRBD1,15,TRBV29-1,TGCAGCGTTGAAGATCGAGGCAGGGGGTTATATGGCTACACCTTC,CSVEDRGRGLYGYTF
TRBJ2-7,NA,TRBD1,14,TRBV7-2,TGTGCCAGCAGATCCCGACAGGGTTCCTACGAGCAGTACTTC,CASRSRQGSYEQYF
TRBJ1-6,few,NA,16,TRBV7-2,TGTGCCAGCAGCTTTAGTTCAGAGGGCGGCAGTTCACCCCTCCACTTT,CASSFSSEGGSSPLHF
TRBJ1-4,NA,TRBD1,13,TRBV7-9,TGTGCCAGCAGCTTTGGACTTGGGACAGAACTGTTTTTT,CASSFGLGTELFF
TRBJ2-2,NA,NA,12,TRBV12-3/TRBV12-4,TGTGCCAGCAGTTTCCCCTTAGGGGAGCTGTTTTTT,CASSFPLGELFF
TRBJ2-5,NA,TRBD1,15,TRBV7-2,TGTGCCAGCAGCACAATTTCAGGGGGCCAGGAGACCCAGTACTTC,CASSTISGGQETQYF
TRBJ1-3,NA,NA,15,TRBV5-8,TGTGCCAGCAGCTTCACACTATTCTCTGGAAACACCATATATTTT,CASSFTLFSGNTIYF
TRBJ2-3,NA,TRBD2,16,TRBV24-1,TGTGCCACCAGTGAGTGGTGGCGGGAGAGCACAGATACGCAGTATTTT,CATSEWWRESTDTQYF
TRBJ1-6,once,NA,18,TRBV4-1,TGCGCCAGCAGCCAAGATGCGGGGGCAAGCTCCTATAATTCACCCCTCCACTTT,CASSQDAGASSYNSPLHF
TRBJ2-3,NA,TRBD2,16,TRBV12-5,TGTGCTAGTGCCCCGGGGACTAGCGGGAGAGCCGATACGCAGTATTTT,CASAPGTSGRADTQYF
TRBJ2-3,NA,TRBD2,16,TRBV9,TGTGCCAGCAGCACAGGAGCGGGAGGACGCACAGATACGCAGTATTTT,CASSTGAGGRTDTQYF
TRBJ2-2,NA,NA,14,TRBV18,TGTGCCAGCTCAAAGGAGGCGAACACCGGGGAGCTGTTTTTT,CASSKEANTGELFF
TRBJ2-1,NA,TRBD2,18,TRBV7-3,TGTGCCAGCAGCGCTATAGCGGGAGGGCTTGTGGTCTACAATGAGCAGTTCTTC,CASSAIAGGLVVYNEQFF
TRBJ1-2,once,NA,15,TRBV5-6,TGTGCCAGCAGCTACCCTACTAGGGAGAACTATGGCTACACCTTC,CASSYPTRENYGYTF
TRBJ1-2,NA,NA,14,TRBV6-4,TGTGCCAGCAGTGAAGGGCACGGGGGGCATGGCTACACCTTC,CASSEGHGGHGYTF
TRBJ1-2,NA,TRBD1,15,TRBV18,TGTGCCAGCTCACCACTGGGGACAGGGATGGATGGCTACACCTTC,CASSPLGTGMDGYTF
TRBJ2-2,NA,TRBD1,14,TRBV27,TGTGCCACCCGGGACAGGGGGCTTGGCGGGGAGCTGTTTTTT,CATRDRGLGGELFF
TRBJ1-6,NA,NA,16,TRBV2,TGTGCCAGCAGTGAAAGGCAAGCGTCGGGGAATTCACCCCTCCACTTT,CASSERQASGNSPLHF
TRBJ1-6,once,NA,15,TRBV28,TGTGCCAGTTTAACCGGGGGAAGCTATAATTCACCCCTCCACTTT,CASLTGGSYNSPLHF
TRBJ2-1,NA,NA,14,TRBV5-5,TGTGCCAGCAGCTCGTTTAGGGTTCGCGGGGAGCAGTTCTTC,CASSSFRVRGEQFF
TRBJ2-7,once,NA,15,TRBV4-1,TGCGCCAGCAGCCAAGAAGAGACAGGCCCCTACGAGCAGTACTTC,CASSQEETGPYEQYF